The table lists the clone carrying this TCR beta chain with many counts. TCRdb redid the clone calls on the PCR reads using MiXCR. The table shows over 25,000 clones, with about 15% occurring only once. The germline CDR1 and CDR2 sequences are LGHNA and YNFKEQ. This CDR3 spans 16 amino acids. V was pared by 2 bases and J by 5 bases, with 18 bases between. This sample was included in a study of metastatic and nonmetastatic thyroid tumors. Patients had received no treatment of any kind before thyroid surgery. The V gene is TRBV4-2, the J gene TRBJ1-1; D may be TRBD1 (5 bases). This sequence was found in a female donor with papillary thyroid cancer or a benign thyroid nodule (not recorded which). Some clones in this sample may be carry-over from other donors' samples. The sequenced sample was blood. In DNA form, the CDR3 reads TGTGCCAGCAGCCAACACTCCGGGACGGCGGGGACTGAAGCTTTCTTT. Translated, it gives CASSQHSGTAGTEAFF.